This T cell receptor (beta chain) appears in the sequencing data of a study of blood T cells in healthy people across ages. The CDR3 is 16 residues long. In germline, CDR1 is GTSNPN, CDR2 SVGIG (reference sequence). With 2 bases removed from V and 3 bases from J, the gap between germline ends came to 17 bases. A second PCR, run for about 7 to 11 cycles, used a sample-barcoded 5' primer plus a J-beta primer mix. A template-switch adaptor containing 12 random nucleotides labeled each cDNA molecule. TCRdb independently ran MiXCR on the 5' RACE reads; one entry per CDR3 protein. Altogether about 570,000 distinct CDR3 sequences are present, around a quarter being singletons, with the ten largest covering about 3.3%. Donors ranged from roughly 6 to 90 years old and were healthy Caucasians in Russia. The sample was also reused in another study, on T cells of mothers and their children. According to that study: Not a single persistent microchimeric T cell clone was detected.

The clonotype comes from a boy younger than 10 in good health. The sequenced sample was blood. V usage is TRBV30 and J usage is TRBJ2-1; D is unresolved. The DNA for the CDR3 is TGTGCCTGGAGTTCTCCGCCCTGGTTCGGCTACAATGAGCAGTTCTTC. Translating it yields CAWSSPPWFGYNEQFF.